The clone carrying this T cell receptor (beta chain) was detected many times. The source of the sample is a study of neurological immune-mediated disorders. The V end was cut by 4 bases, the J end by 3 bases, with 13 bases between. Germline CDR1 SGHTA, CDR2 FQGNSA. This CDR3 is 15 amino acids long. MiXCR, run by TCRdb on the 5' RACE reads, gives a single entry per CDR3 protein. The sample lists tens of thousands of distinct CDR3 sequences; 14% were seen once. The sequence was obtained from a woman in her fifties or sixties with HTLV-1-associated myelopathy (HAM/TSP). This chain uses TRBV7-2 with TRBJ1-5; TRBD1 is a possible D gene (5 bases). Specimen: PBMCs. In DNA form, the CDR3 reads TGTGCCAGCAGCTCCCAAGGGGCCCTCAATCAGCCCCAGCATTTT. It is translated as CASSSQGALNQPQHF.